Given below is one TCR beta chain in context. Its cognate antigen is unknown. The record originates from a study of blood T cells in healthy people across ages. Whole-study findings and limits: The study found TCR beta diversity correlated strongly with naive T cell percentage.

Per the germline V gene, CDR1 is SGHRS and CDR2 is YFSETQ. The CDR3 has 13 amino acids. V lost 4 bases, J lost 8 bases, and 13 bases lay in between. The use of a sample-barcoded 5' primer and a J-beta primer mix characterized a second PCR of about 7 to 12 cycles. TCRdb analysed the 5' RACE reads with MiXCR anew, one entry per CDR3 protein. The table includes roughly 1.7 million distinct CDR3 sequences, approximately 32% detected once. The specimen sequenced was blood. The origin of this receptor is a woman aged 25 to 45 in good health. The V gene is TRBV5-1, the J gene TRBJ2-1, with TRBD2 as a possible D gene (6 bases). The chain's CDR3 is CASSLPGVDEQFF. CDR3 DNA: TGCGCCAGCAGCCTCCCGGGAGTCGATGAGCAGTTCTTC.